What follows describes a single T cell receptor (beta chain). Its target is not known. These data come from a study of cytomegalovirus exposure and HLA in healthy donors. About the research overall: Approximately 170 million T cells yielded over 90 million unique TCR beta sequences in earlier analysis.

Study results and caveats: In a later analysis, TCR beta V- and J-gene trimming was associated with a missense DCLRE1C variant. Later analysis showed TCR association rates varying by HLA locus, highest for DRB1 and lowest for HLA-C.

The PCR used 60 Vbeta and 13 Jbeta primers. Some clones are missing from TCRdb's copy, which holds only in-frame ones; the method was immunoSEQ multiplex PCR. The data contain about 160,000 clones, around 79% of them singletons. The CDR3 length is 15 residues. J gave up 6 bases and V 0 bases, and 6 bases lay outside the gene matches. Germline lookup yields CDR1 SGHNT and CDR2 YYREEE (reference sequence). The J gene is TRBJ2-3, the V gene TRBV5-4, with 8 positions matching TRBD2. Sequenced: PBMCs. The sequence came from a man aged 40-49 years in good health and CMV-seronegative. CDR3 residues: CASSLGSGAADTQYF. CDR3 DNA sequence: TGTGCCAGCAGCTTGGGTAGCGGGGCGGCTGATACGCAGTATTTT.